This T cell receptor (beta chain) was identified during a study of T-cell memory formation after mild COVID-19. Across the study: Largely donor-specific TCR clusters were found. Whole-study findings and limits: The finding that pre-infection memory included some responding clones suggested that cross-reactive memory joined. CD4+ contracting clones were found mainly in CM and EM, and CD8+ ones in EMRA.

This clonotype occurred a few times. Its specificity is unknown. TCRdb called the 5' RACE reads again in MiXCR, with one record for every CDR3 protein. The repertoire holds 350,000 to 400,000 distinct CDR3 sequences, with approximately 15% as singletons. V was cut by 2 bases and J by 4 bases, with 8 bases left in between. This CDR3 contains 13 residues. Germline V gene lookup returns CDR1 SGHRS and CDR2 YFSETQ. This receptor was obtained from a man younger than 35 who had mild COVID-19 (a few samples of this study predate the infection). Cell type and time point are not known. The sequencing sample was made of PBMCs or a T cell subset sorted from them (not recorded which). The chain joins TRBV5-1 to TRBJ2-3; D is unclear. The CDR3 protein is CASSFGSSDTQYF. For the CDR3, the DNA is TGCGCCAGCAGCTTTGGCTCATCAGATACGCAGTATTTT.